This section outlines one TCR beta chain sequence together with its context. Its matching antigen is unknown. The sample belongs to a study of OX40 agonist ivuxolimab in advanced cancers. Overall study: People in dose escalation had one of these cancers: hepatocellular carcinoma, melanoma, renal cell or head and neck cancer. General study findings and limits: The study found that CD8+ T cells averaged more expanded clones than CD4+. At doses 0.1 to 3.0 mg/kg, CD4+ and CD8+ clones expanded.

Method: immunoSEQ multiplex PCR; TCRdb's copy keeps in-frame clones and lacks some. The sample carries 90,000 to 130,000 clones, approximately 90% recorded once. Sample: CD4+ or CD8+ T cells sorted from blood, taken in a trial of the OX40 agonist ivuxolimab. The sequence was obtained from an adult with an advanced solid tumor such as melanoma, head and neck, liver or kidney cancer.

CDR3 residues: CASSEAGNMNTGELFF. Written as DNA, the CDR3 is TGTGCCAGCAGCGAAGCAGGGAACATGAACACCGGGGAGCTGTTTTTT. The chain combines TRBV5-4 with TRBJ2-2, with D perhaps matching TRBD1 (5 bases). V gave up 4 bases and J gave up 1 base, with 14 bases separating them. Germline lookup yields CDR1 SGHNT and CDR2 YYREEE (reference sequence). CDR3 length equals 16 residues.